Listed below are T cell receptor beta chains from one sample, sequenced in a study of blood T cell repertoires in COVID-19. This table comes from immunoSEQ multiplex PCR, and its TCRdb copy is limited to in-frame clones, with some not included. Among 55,000 to 80,000 clones listed, under 80% were seen once. Sequencing input: peripheral blood. Receptors were obtained from a human donor in a cohort sampled during active COVID-19. The CDR3 runs from the conserved cysteine through the conserved F or W. D genes are given only for firm matches. Some rows mark clone size as missing; the rest say once, few, many or name a class of expanded clone.

V gene: TRBV7-8; clone size: .; CDR3 length: 16; J gene: TRBJ1-5; D gene: .; CDR3 DNA: TGTGCCAGCAGCAAAAGGGAGGGTTCAGGACATCAGCCCCAGCATTTT; CDR3 protein: CASSKREGSGHQPQHF
V gene: TRBV15; clone size: .; CDR3 length: 16; J gene: TRBJ2-3; D gene: TRBD2; CDR3 DNA: TGTGCCACCAGCAGAGTCGGCGGGGGGCCCACAGATACGCAGTATTTT; CDR3 protein: CATSRVGGGPTDTQYF
V gene: TRBV4-2; clone size: .; CDR3 length: 18; J gene: TRBJ2-3; D gene: TRBD2; CDR3 DNA: TGTGCCAGCAGCCAAGGGCCCGCGGCGCGGGGGAGGACAGATACGCAGTATTTT; CDR3 protein: CASSQGPAARGRTDTQYF
V gene: TRBV3-1/TRBV3-2; clone size: once; CDR3 length: 16; J gene: TRBJ2-1; D gene: TRBD2; CDR3 DNA: TGTGCCAGCAGCCAAGATTGGCGGGGGGGCGGCGATGAGCAGTTCTTC; CDR3 protein: CASSQDWRGGGDEQFF
V gene: TRBV3-1/TRBV3-2; clone size: .; CDR3 length: 16; J gene: TRBJ2-3; D gene: TRBD2; CDR3 DNA: TGTGCCAGCAGCCGAACTACTAGCGGGGGGGCCGAAACGCAGTATTTT; CDR3 protein: CASSRTTSGGAETQYF
V gene: TRBV18; clone size: .; CDR3 length: 15; J gene: TRBJ1-1; D gene: TRBD1; CDR3 DNA: TGTGCCAGCTCACCGGGACAGGGGATGAACACTGAAGCTTTCTTT; CDR3 protein: CASSPGQGMNTEAFF
V gene: TRBV7-9; clone size: once; CDR3 length: 16; J gene: TRBJ1-1; D gene: .; CDR3 DNA: TGTGCCAGCATCCTCAGGGAAGGGCTAAGGGACTCTGAAGCTTTCTTT; CDR3 protein: CASILREGLRDSEAFF
V gene: TRBV3-1/TRBV3-2; clone size: .; CDR3 length: 13; J gene: TRBJ1-2; D gene: TRBD1; CDR3 DNA: TGTGCCAGCAGCTCCAGGACAGGGAATGGCTACACCTTC; CDR3 protein: CASSSRTGNGYTF
V gene: TRBV30; clone size: .; CDR3 length: 11; J gene: TRBJ2-7; D gene: .; CDR3 DNA: TGTGCCTGGAGTGAATACTACGAGCAGTACTTC; CDR3 protein: CAWSEYYEQYF
V gene: TRBV4-2; clone size: .; CDR3 length: 18; J gene: TRBJ2-6; D gene: TRBD2; CDR3 DNA: TGTGCCAGCAGCCAGGCGAGCGGGGTTATCTCTGGGGCCAACGTCCTGACTTTC; CDR3 protein: CASSQASGVISGANVLTF
V gene: TRBV30; clone size: .; CDR3 length: 19; J gene: TRBJ2-5; D gene: TRBD2; CDR3 DNA: TGTGCCTGGAGCGTTAATAGACTAGCGGGGGGGCGACAACAAGAGACCCAGTACTTC; CDR3 protein: CAWSVNRLAGGRQQETQYF
V gene: TRBV5-1; clone size: .; CDR3 length: 18; J gene: TRBJ1-4; D gene: TRBD1; CDR3 DNA: TGCGCCAGCAGTTGGGGACAGGGGTTTTTGTTTACTAATGAAAAACTGTTTTTT; CDR3 protein: CASSWGQGFLFTNEKLFF
V gene: TRBV2; clone size: .; CDR3 length: 13; J gene: TRBJ1-5; D gene: TRBD1; CDR3 DNA: TGTGCCAGCAGTTCCGGACAGGGTCAGCCCCAGCATTTT; CDR3 protein: CASSSGQGQPQHF
V gene: TRBV7-6; clone size: .; CDR3 length: 15; J gene: TRBJ2-1; D gene: .; CDR3 DNA: TGTGCCAGCAGCTTCCGGGCGGGGTCCTACAATGAGCAGTTCTTC; CDR3 protein: CASSFRAGSYNEQFF
V gene: TRBV28; clone size: .; CDR3 length: 14; J gene: TRBJ1-5; D gene: .; CDR3 DNA: TGTGCCAGCAGAGCTTCCAGGGCCGCTCAGCCCCAGCATTTT; CDR3 protein: CASRASRAAQPQHF
V gene: TRBV6-6; clone size: .; CDR3 length: 12; J gene: TRBJ1-1; D gene: .; CDR3 DNA: TGTGCCAGCCTCTCGTGGGCCACTGAAGCTTTCTTT; CDR3 protein: CASLSWATEAFF
V gene: TRBV7-8; clone size: .; CDR3 length: 14; J gene: TRBJ2-7; D gene: .; CDR3 DNA: TGTGCCAGCAGCTTGGGCCGAGGGGGCTACGAGCAGTACTTC; CDR3 protein: CASSLGRGGYEQYF
V gene: TRBV5-1; clone size: .; CDR3 length: 14; J gene: TRBJ2-7; D gene: .; CDR3 DNA: TGCGCCAGCAGCTTGAGCGGCAGGAAAAGCGAGCAGTACTTC; CDR3 protein: CASSLSGRKSEQYF
V gene: TRBV5-4; clone size: .; CDR3 length: 14; J gene: TRBJ2-3; D gene: .; CDR3 DNA: TGTGCCAGCAGCTTGGGTGGCAGCACAGATACGCAGTATTTT; CDR3 protein: CASSLGGSTDTQYF
V gene: TRBV7-2; clone size: once; CDR3 length: 15; J gene: TRBJ2-3; D gene: .; CDR3 DNA: TGTGCCAGCAGTGCTTGGCGGGGTAGCACAGATACGCAGTATTTT; CDR3 protein: CASSAWRGSTDTQYF
V gene: TRBV15; clone size: .; CDR3 length: 15; J gene: TRBJ1-2; D gene: TRBD1; CDR3 DNA: TGTGCCACCAGCTTCCCCGGGACAGGGAACTATGGCTACACCTTC; CDR3 protein: CATSFPGTGNYGYTF
V gene: TRBV2; clone size: .; CDR3 length: 12; J gene: TRBJ2-7; D gene: TRBD2; CDR3 DNA: TGTGCCAGCAGCACCGGGACTATCGAGCAGTACTTC; CDR3 protein: CASSTGTIEQYF
V gene: TRBV27; clone size: .; CDR3 length: 17; J gene: TRBJ1-2; D gene: TRBD1; CDR3 DNA: TGTGCCAGCAGGCATAGGGGACAGGGGCGCGAAATGGGGGGCTACACCTTC; CDR3 protein: CASRHRGQGREMGGYTF